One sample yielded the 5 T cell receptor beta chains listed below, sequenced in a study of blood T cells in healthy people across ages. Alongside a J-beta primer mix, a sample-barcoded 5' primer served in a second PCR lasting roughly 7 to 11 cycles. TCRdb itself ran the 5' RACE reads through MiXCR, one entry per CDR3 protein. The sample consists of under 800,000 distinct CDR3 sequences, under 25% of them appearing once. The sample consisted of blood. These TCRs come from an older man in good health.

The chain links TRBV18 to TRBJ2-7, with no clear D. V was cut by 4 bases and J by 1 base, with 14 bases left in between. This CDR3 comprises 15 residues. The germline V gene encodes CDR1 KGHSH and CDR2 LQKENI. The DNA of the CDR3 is TGTGCCAGCTCACGGTCACTGCGCCCTTCCTACGAGCAGTACTTC. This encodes CASSRSLRPSYEQYF.

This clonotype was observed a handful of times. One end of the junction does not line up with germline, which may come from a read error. In DNA, the CDR3 is TGCGCCAGCAGCGTGAGACAGGCGGCCGAGCAGTACTTC. Protein sequence: CASSVRQAAEQYF. The rearrangement joins TRBV12-3 or TRBV12-4 to TRBJ2-7, with D possibly being TRBD1 (6 bases). CDR3 size: 13 residues.

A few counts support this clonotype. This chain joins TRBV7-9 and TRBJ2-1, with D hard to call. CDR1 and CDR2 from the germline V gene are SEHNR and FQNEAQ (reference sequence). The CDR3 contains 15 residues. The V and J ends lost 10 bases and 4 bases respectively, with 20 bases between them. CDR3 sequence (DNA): TGTGCCACCGGCGGCGTGTCCCAACCTTACAATGAGCAGTTCTTC. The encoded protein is CATGGVSQPYNEQFF.

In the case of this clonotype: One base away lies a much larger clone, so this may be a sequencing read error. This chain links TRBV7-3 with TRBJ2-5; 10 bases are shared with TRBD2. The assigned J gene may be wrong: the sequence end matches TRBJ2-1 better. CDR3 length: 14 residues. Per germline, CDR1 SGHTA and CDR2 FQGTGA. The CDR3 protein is CAGSLTSGNNEQFF. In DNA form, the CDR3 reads TGTGCCGGCAGCTTAACTAGCGGGAACAATGAGCAGTTCTTC.

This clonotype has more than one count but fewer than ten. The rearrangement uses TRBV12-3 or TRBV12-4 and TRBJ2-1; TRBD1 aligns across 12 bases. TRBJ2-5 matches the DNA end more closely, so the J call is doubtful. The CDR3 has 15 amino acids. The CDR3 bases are TGTGCCAGCAGTTTCAGGGACAGGGGGCGGGAGACCCAGTACTTC. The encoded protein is CASSFRDRGRETQYF.